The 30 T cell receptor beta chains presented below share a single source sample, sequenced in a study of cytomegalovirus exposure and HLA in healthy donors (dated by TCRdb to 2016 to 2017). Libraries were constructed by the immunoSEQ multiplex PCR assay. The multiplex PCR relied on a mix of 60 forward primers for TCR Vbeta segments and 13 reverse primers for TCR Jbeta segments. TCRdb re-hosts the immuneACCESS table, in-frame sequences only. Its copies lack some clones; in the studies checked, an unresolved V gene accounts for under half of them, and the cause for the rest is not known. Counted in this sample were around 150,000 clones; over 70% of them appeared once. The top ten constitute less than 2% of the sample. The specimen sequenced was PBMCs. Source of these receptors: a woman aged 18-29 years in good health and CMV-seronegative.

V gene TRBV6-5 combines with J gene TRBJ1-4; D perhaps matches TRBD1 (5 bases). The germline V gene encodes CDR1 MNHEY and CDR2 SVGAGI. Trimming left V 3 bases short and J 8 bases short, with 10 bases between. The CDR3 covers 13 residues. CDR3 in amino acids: CASSYQGGEKLFF. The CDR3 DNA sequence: TGTGCCAGCAGTTATCAGGGAGGAGAAAAACTGTTTTTT.

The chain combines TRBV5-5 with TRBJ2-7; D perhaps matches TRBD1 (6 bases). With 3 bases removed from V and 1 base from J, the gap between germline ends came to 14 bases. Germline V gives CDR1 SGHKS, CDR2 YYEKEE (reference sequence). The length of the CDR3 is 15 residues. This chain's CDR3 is CASSSPGTQSYEQYF. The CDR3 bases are TGTGCCAGCAGCTCCCCCGGGACACAGTCCTACGAGCAGTACTTC.

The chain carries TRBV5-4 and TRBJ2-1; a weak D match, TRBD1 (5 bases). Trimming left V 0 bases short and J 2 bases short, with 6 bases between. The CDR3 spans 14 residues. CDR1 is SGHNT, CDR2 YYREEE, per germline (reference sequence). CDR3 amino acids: CASSLAGPYNEQFF. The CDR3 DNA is TGTGCCAGCAGCTTGGCAGGGCCCTACAATGAGCAGTTCTTC. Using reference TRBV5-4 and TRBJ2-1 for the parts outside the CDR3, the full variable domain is ETGVTQSPTHLIKTRGQQVTLRCSSQSGHNTVSWYQQALGQGPQFIFQYYREEENGRGNFPPRFSGLQFPNYSSELNVNALELDDSALYLCASSLAGPYNEQFFGPGTRLTVL.

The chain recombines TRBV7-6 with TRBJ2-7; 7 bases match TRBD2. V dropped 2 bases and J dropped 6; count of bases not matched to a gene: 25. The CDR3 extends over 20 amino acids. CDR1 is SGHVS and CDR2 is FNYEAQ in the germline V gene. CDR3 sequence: CASSLKAAVVANRTRSEQYF. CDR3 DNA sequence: TGTGCCAGCAGCTTAAAAGCTGCGGTCGTCGCCAATCGGACTAGATCCGAGCAGTACTTC. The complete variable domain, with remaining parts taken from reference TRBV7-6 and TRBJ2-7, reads GAGVSQSPRYKVTKRGQDVALRCDPISGHVSLYWYRQALGQGPEFLTYFNYEAQQDKSGLPNDRFSAERPEGSISTLTIQRTEQRDSAMYRCASSLKAAVVANRTRSEQYFGPGTRLTVT.

CDR3 sequence: CAWSPAGTQYF. Written as DNA, the CDR3 is TGTGCCTGGAGTCCGGCGGGTACGCAGTATTTT. The chain has TRBV30 and TRBJ2-3; perhaps TRBD2 as D (5 bases). V lost 2 bases, J lost 8 bases, and 8 bases lay in between. The germline CDR1 and CDR2 sequences are GTSNPN and SVGIG (reference sequence). The CDR3 sequence is 11 residues long.

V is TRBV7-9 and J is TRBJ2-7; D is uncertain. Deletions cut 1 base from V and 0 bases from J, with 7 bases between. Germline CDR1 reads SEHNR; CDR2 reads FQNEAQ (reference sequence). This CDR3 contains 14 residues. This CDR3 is CASSLVGSSYEQYF. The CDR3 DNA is TGTGCCAGCAGCTTAGTGGGCAGCTCCTACGAGCAGTACTTC.

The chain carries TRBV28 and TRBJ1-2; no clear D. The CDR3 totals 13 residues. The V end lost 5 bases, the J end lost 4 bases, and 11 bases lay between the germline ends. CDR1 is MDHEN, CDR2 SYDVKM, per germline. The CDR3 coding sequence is TGTGCCAGCAGTCAAAAACGTAGCTATGGCTACACCTTC. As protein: CASSQKRSYGYTF.

Here the CDR3 reads CAWRREEETQYF. For the CDR3, the DNA is TGTGCCTGGAGGCGGGAAGAAGAGACCCAGTACTTC. This sequence joins TRBV30 and TRBJ2-5; maybe TRBD2 (6 bases). Germline V lookup: CDR1 GTSNPN, CDR2 SVGIG (reference sequence). V shed 3 bases and J shed 3 bases, with 8 bases lying between them. The CDR3 consists of 12 residues.

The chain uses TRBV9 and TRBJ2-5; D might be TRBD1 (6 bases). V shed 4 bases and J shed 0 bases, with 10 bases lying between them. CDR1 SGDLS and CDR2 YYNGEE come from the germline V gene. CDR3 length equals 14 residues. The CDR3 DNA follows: TGTGCCAGCAGCCCTACAGGGAACCAAGAGACCCAGTACTTC. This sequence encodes CASSPTGNQETQYF.

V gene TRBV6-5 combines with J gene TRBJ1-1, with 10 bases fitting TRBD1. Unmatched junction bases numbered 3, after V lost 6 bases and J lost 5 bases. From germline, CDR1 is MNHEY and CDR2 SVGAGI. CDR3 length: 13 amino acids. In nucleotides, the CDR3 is TGTGCCAGCAGATGGGACAGGGGAACTGAAGCTTTCTTT. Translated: CASRWDRGTEAFF.

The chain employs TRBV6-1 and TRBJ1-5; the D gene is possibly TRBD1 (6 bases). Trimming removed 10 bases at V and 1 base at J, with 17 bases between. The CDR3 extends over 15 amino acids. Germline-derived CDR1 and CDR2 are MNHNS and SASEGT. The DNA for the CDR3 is TGTGCCACCAAAGCGGGGGCCGTAAGCAATCAGCCCCAGCATTTT. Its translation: CATKAGAVSNQPQHF.

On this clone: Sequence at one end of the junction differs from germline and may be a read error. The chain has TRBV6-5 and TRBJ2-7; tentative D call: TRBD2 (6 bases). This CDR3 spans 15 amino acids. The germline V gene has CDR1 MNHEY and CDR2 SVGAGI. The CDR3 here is CACREMGGEAYEQYF. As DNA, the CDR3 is TGTGCCTGCAGGGAAATGGGGGGAGAGGCCTACGAGCAGTACTTC.

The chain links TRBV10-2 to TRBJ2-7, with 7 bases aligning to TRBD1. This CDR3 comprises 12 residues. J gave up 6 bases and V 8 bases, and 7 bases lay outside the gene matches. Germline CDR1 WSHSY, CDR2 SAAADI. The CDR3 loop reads CASRATGTEQYF. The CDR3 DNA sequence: TGCGCCAGCCGAGCGACAGGGACCGAGCAGTACTTC.

In nucleotides, the CDR3 is TGTGCCAGCGCCGAGGGAGGTACAGGGGGCTCCGAGCAGTACTTC. Translated, it gives CASAEGGTGGSEQYF. This chain uses TRBV6-1 with TRBJ2-7, with 9 bases lining up with TRBD1. Per germline, CDR1 MNHNS and CDR2 SASEGT. Trimming at V came to 8 bases and at J to 6 bases, leaving 14 bases not matched to a gene. The CDR3 is 15 amino acids.

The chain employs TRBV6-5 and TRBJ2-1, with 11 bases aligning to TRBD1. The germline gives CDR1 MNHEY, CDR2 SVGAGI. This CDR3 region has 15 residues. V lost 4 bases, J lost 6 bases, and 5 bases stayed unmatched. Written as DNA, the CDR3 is TGTGCCAGCAGTTCCGGGACAGGGGGGGTCAATGAGCAGTTCTTC. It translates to CASSSGTGGVNEQFF.

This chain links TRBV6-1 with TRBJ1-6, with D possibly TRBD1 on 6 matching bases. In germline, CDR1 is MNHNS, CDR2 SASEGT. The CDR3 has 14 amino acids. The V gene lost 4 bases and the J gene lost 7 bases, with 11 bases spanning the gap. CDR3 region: CASSVDRLNSPLHF. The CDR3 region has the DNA TGTGCCAGCAGTGTGGACAGATTAAATTCACCCCTCCACTTT.

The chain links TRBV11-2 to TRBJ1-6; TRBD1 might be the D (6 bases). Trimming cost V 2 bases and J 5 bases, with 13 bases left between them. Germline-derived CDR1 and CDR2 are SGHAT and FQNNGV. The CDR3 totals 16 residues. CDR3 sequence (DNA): TGTGCCAGCAGCTTAAGGGGGACAACCCATAATTCACCCCTCCACTTT. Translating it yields CASSLRGTTHNSPLHF.

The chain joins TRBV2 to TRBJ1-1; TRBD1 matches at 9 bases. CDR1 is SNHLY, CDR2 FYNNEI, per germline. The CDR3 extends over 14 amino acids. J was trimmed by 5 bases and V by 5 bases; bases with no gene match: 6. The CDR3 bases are TGTGCCAGCAGTTTCTTCGGACAGGGGACTGAAGCTTTCTTT. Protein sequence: CASSFFGQGTEAFF.

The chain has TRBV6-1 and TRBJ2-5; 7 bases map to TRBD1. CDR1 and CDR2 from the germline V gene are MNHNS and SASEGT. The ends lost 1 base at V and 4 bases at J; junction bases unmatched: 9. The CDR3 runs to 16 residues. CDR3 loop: CASSEVGQPWGETQYF. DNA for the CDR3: TGTGCCAGCAGTGAAGTGGGACAGCCATGGGGAGAGACCCAGTACTTC.

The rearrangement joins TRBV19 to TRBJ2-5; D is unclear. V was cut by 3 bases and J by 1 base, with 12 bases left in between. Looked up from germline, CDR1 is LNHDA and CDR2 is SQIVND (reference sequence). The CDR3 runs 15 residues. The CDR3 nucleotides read TGTGCCAGTAGTATGTCTAACAGACGCCAAGAGACCCAGTACTTC. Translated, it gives CASSMSNRRQETQYF.

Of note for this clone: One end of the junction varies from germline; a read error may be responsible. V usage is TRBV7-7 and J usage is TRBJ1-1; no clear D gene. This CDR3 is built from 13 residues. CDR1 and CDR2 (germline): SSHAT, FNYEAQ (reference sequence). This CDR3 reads CASSLARYTEAFF. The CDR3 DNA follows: TGTGCTAGCAGCTTAGCCAGATACACTGAAGCTTTCTTT.

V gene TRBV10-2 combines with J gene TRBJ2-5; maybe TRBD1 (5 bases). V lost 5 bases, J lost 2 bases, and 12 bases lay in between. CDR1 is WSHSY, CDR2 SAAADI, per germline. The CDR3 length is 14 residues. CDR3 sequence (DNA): TGCGCCAGCAGTCTCAGACAGACACAAGAGACCCAGTACTTC. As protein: CASSLRQTQETQYF.

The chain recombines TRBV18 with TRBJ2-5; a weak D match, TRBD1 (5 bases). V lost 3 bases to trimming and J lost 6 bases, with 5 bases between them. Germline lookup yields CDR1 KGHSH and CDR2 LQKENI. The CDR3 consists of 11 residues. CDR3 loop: CASSPGQTQYF. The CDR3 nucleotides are TGTGCCAGCTCACCGGGGCAGACCCAGTACTTC. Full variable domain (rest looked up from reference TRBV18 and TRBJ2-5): NAGVMQNPRHLVRRRGQEARLRCSPMKGHSHVYWYRQLPEEGLKFMVYLQKENIIDESGMPKERFSAEFPKEGPSILRIQQVVRGDSAAYFCASSPGQTQYFGPGTRLLVL.

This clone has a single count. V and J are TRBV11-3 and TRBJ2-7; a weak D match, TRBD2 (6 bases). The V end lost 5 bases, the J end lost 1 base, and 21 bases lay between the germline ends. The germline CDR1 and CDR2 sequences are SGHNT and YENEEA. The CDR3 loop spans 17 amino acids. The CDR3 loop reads CASSPNPGEEFSYEQYF. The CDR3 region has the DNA TGTGCCAGCAGCCCAAACCCGGGGGAGGAATTTTCCTACGAGCAGTACTTC.

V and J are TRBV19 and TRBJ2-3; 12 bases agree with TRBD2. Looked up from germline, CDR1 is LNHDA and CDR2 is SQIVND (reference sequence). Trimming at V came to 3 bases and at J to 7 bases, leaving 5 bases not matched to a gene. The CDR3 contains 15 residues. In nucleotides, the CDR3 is TGTGCCAGTAGTATTCTAGCGGGGGGGCCTCATACGCAGTATTTT. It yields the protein CASSILAGGPHTQYF.

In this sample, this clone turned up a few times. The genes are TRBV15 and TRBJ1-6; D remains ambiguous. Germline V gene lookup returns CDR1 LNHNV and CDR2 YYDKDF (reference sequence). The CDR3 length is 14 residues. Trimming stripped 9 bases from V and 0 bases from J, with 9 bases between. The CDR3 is CATSLSSYNSPLHF. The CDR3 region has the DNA TGTGCCACTTCCCTCAGCTCCTATAATTCACCCCTCCACTTT.

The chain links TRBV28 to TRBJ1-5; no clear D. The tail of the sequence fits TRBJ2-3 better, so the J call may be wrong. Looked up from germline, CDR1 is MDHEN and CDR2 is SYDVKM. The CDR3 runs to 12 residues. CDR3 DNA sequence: TGTGCCAGCAGTTTAGAGCGTCAGCCCCAGTATTTT. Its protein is CASSLERQPQYF.

The CDR3 sequence: CAAQGAVGNEKLFF. The CDR3 DNA sequence: TGTGCCGCCCAAGGGGCAGTGGGTAATGAAAAACTGTTTTTT. The chain carries TRBV6-1 and TRBJ1-4, with D tentatively TRBD1 (5 bases). The V end lost 11 bases, the J end lost 4 bases, and 17 bases lay between the germline ends. This CDR3 is built from 14 residues. CDR1 is MNHNS, CDR2 SASEGT, per germline.

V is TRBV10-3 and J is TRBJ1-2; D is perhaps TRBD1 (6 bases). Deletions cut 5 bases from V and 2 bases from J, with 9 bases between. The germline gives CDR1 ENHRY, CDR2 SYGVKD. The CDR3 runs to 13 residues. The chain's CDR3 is CAISQDRNYGYTF. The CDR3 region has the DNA TGTGCCATCAGTCAAGACAGGAACTATGGCTACACCTTC.

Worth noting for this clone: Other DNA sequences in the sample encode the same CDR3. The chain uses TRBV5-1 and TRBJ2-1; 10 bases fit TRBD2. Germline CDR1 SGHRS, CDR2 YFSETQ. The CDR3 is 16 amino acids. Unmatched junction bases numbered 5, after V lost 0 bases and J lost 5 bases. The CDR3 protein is CASSLGLAGGHNEQFF. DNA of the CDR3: TGCGCCAGCAGCTTGGGATTAGCGGGGGGCCACAATGAGCAGTTCTTC. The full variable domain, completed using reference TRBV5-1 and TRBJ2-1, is KAGVTQTPRYLIKTRGQQVTLSCSPISGHRSVSWYQQTPGQGLQFLFEYFSETQRNKGNFPGRFSGRQFSNSRSEMNVSTLELGDSALYLCASSLGLAGGHNEQFFGPGTRLTVL.